This TCR beta chain was sequenced for a study of cytomegalovirus exposure and HLA in healthy donors. General study findings and limits: DRB1 showed the most TCR associations and HLA-C the fewest in a later analysis, as rates varied by HLA locus.

Worth noting for this clone: The antigen remains unidentified.

Despite likely unrecorded immune exposures, the donors were nominally healthy at the time of sampling. Germline V gene data show CDR1 as LNHDA and CDR2 as SQIVND (reference sequence). Trimming took 4 bases from V and 4 from J, leaving 14 bases between them. The CDR3 extends over 15 amino acids. Both 60 Vbeta primers and 13 Jbeta primers went into the PCR. Measured with immunoSEQ multiplex PCR; TCRdb has only the in-frame clones, and not every one. The repertoire holds about 200,000 clones, with about 70% as singletons. The source is a woman in her thirties in good health and CMV-seronegative. The source material was PBMCs. The V call is TRBV19, the J call TRBJ2-1; the D is unclear. CDR3: CASSTPRVIYNEQFF. The CDR3 nucleotides are TGTGCCAGTAGTACACCTAGAGTGATATACAATGAGCAGTTCTTC.